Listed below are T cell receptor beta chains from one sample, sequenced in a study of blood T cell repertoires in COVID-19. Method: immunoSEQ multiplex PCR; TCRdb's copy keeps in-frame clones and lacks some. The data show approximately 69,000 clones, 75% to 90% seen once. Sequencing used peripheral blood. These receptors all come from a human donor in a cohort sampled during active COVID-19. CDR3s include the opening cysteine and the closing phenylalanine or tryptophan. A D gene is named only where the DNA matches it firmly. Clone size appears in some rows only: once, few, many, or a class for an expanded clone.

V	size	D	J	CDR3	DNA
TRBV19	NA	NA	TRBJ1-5	CASSPLRGVGQLDQPQHF	TGTGCCAGTAGTCCCCTACGGGGTGTCGGGCAATTAGATCAGCCCCAGCATTTT
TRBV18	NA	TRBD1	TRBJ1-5	CASSPFSSGTGPAGPQHF	TGTGCCAGCTCACCCTTCTCCTCCGGGACAGGGCCTGCTGGGCCCCAGCATTTT
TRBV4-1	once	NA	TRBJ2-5	CASSQVRFQETQYF	TGCGCCAGCAGCCAGGTCAGGTTCCAAGAGACCCAGTACTTC
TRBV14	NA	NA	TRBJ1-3	CASSQGQADSGNTIYF	TGTGCCAGCAGCCAAGGACAAGCTGACTCTGGAAACACCATATATTTT
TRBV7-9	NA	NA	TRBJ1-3	CASSLAADSGNTIYF	TGTGCCAGCAGCTTAGCGGCGGACTCTGGAAACACCATATATTTT
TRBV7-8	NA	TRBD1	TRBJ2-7	CASSLAPAGGHEQYF	TGTGCCAGCAGCTTAGCCCCAGCAGGGGGTCACGAGCAGTACTTC
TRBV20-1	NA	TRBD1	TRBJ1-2	CSASSPGSRQGSYGYTF	TGCAGTGCTAGTTCCCCGGGGTCCCGACAGGGTAGTTATGGCTACACCTTC
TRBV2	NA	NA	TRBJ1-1	CASSYRDTEAFF	TGTGCCAGCAGCTACAGGGACACTGAAGCTTTCTTT
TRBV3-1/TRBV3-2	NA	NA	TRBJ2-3	CASSQVAGFTDTQYF	TGTGCCAGCAGCCAGGTCGCGGGGTTCACAGATACGCAGTATTTT
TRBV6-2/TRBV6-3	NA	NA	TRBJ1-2	CASNPGQFLYGYTF	TGTGCCAGCAACCCTGGACAGTTCCTCTATGGCTACACCTTC
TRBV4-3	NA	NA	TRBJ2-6	CASSRDKSSGANVLTF	TGCGCCAGCAGTCGGGATAAAAGCTCTGGGGCCAACGTCCTGACTTTC
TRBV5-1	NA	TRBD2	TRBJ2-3	CASSGKPGLAGATDTQYF	TGCGCCAGCAGCGGAAAACCGGGACTAGCGGGGGCCACAGATACGCAGTATTTT
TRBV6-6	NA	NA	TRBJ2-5	CASSYLGFGGETQYF	TGTGCCAGCAGTTACTTAGGTTTCGGGGGAGAGACCCAGTACTTC
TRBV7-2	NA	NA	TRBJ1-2	CASSLEGGVNYGYTF	TGTGCCAGCAGCTTAGAGGGGGGGGTTAACTATGGCTACACCTTC
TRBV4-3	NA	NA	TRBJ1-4	CASSQAPGRVNEKLFF	TGCGCCAGCAGCCAAGCGCCCGGGAGAGTAAATGAAAAACTGTTTTTT
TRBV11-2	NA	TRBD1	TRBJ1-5	CASSAAGTGVNQPQHF	TGTGCCAGCAGCGCCGCCGGGACAGGGGTCAATCAGCCCCAGCATTTT
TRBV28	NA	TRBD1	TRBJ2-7	CASSSPGGQSYEQYF	TGTGCCAGCAGTTCCCCTGGGGGACAGTCTTACGAGCAGTACTTC
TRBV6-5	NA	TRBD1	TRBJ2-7	CASKAPGQGPEQYF	TGTGCCAGCAAGGCCCCGGGACAGGGACCCGAGCAGTACTTC
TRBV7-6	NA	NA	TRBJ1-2	CASSLGSGSDYGYTF	TGTGCCAGCAGCTTAGGTTCGGGTTCTGACTATGGCTACACCTTC
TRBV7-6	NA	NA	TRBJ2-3	CASSFAETDTQYF	TGTGCCAGCAGCTTCGCGGAGACAGATACGCAGTATTTT
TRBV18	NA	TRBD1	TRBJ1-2	CASSPRLDRELLNGYTF	TGTGCCAGCTCACCTAGGCTGGACAGGGAATTGCTCAATGGCTACACCTTC
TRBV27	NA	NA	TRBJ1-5	CASSFYNQPQHF	TGTGCCAGCAGTTTCTATAATCAGCCCCAGCATTTT
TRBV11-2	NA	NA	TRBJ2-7	CASSLPGLASYEQYF	TGTGCCAGCAGCCTACCGGGTTTGGCCTCCTACGAGCAGTACTTC
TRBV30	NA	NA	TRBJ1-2	CAWSVRGTRPSYGYTF	TGTGCCTGGAGTGTACGGGGAACTCGTCCCTCCTATGGCTACACCTTC
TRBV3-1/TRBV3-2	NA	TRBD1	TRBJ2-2	CASSDRGSIGELFF	TGTGCCAGCAGCGACAGGGGTAGTATCGGGGAGCTGTTTTTT
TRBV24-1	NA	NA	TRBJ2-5	CATSVSRREETQYF	TGTGCCACCAGTGTTTCTCGGAGGGAAGAGACCCAGTACTTC
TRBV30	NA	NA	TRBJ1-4	CAWSVTQGYEKLFF	TGTGCCTGGAGTGTAACACAGGGTTACGAAAAACTGTTTTTT
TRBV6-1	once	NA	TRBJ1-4	CASSEAARGGEKLFF	TGTGCCAGCAGTGAAGCGGCCCGGGGGGGTGAAAAACTGTTTTTT
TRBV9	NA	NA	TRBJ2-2	CASSVGGVGELFF	TGTGCCAGCAGCGTAGGCGGGGTCGGGGAGCTGTTTTTT
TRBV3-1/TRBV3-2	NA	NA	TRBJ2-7	CASGASSYEQYF	TGTGCCAGCGGGGCCAGCTCCTACGAGCAGTACTTC
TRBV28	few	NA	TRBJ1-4	CASSSTGYGEKLFF	TGTGCCAGCAGTAGCACAGGATACGGGGAAAAACTGTTTTTT
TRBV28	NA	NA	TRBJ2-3	CASSFTGGHSDTQYF	TGTGCCAGCAGTTTTACGGGGGGCCATTCAGATACGCAGTATTTT
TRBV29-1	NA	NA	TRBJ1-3	CSVAYRAGGNTIYF	TGCAGCGTTGCGTATCGGGCGGGCGGAAACACCATATATTTT
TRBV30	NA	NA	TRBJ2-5	CAWSIPGGRETQYF	TGTGCCTGGAGTATTCCGGGGGGCCGGGAGACCCAGTACTTC
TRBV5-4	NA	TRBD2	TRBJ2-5	CASRPGGGDRETQYF	TGTGCCAGCAGACCCGGCGGGGGGGATAGAGAGACCCAGTACTTC
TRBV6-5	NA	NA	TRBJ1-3	CASSLGRYSGNTIYF	TGTGCCAGCAGTCTGGGGCGATACTCTGGAAACACCATATATTTT
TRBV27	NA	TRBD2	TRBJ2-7	CASSLLAGYEQYF	TGTGCCAGCAGTTTACTAGCGGGGTACGAGCAGTACTTC
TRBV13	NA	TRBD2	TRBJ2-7	CASSLGGPPGGFYEQYF	TGTGCCAGCAGCTTAGGAGGACCCCCGGGAGGATTCTACGAGCAGTACTTC
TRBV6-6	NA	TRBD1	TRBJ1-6	CASSRDSPYNSPLHF	TGTGCCAGCAGCCGGGACAGCCCCTATAATTCACCCCTCCACTTT
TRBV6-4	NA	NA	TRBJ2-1	CASSDTRGLSLRNEQFF	TGTGCCAGCAGTGACACTCGAGGTCTTAGCCTGAGAAATGAGCAGTTCTTC
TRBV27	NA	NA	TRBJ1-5	CASSIRPPGLSNQPQHF	TGTGCCAGCAGTATACGACCTCCAGGCTTGAGCAATCAGCCCCAGCATTTT
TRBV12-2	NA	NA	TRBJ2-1	CASRLPGGLAGASSYNEQFF	TGTGCAAGTCGCTTACCGGGGGGACTAGCGGGGGCGAGCTCCTACAATGAGCAGTTCTTC
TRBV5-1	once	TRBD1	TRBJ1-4	CASSLEAGGSGKLFF	TGCGCCAGCAGCTTGGAGGCAGGGGGCTCGGGAAAACTGTTTTTT
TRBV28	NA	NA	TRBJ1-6	CASSLQGGSPLHF	TGTGCCAGCAGTTTACAGGGTGGTTCACCCCTCCACTTT
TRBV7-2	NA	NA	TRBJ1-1	CASSLARGETEAFF	TGTGCCAGCAGCTTAGCCAGGGGAGAGACTGAAGCTTTCTTT
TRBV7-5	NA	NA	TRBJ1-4	CVRSLEKGDRGRRGEKLFF	TGTGTCAGAAGCTTAGAAAAGGGGGACAGGGGGCGGCGAGGGGAAAAACTGTTTTTT
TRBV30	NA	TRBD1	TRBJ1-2	CAWSPEGAGEHYGYTF	TGTGCCTGGAGTCCCGAGGGGGCAGGGGAACACTATGGCTACACCTTC
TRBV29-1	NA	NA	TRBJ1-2	CSVEGDIPRGYTF	TGCAGCGTTGAAGGAGACATCCCCCGGGGCTACACCTTC
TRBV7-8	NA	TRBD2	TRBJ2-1	CASSLRLAGGLGEQFF	TGTGCCAGCAGCTTACGACTAGCGGGGGGACTCGGTGAGCAGTTCTTC
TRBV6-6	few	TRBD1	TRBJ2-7	CASSRQGLGYEQYF	TGTGCCAGCAGCCGACAGGGGCTCGGTTACGAGCAGTACTTC
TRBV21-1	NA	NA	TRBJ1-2	CASSRTGNYGYTF	TGTGCCAGCAGTAGGACAGGGAACTATGGCTACACCTTC
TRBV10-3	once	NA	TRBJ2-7	CAISSVPGSYEQYF	TGTGCCATCAGCTCAGTTCCAGGGTCGTACGAGCAGTACTTC
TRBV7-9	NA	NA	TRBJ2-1	CASSRPLVSNEQFF	TGTGCCAGCAGCCGCCCACTAGTTAGTAATGAGCAGTTCTTC
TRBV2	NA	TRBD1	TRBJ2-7	CASRKQGSTYEQYF	TGTGCCAGCAGGAAACAGGGGTCGACCTACGAGCAGTACTTC
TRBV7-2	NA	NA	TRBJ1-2	CASSLSFQGYGYTF	TGTGCCAGCAGCTTAAGTTTTCAGGGCTATGGCTACACCTTC